Following are 28 T cell receptor beta chains from one sample sequenced in a study of blood T cell repertoires in COVID-19. Clones were read by immunoSEQ multiplex PCR, and TCRdb kept only the in-frame ones, dropping some. The data hold roughly 190,000 clones, with more than 75% observed a single time. Sample: peripheral blood. Receptor source: a man in his forties or fifties with active or convalescent COVID-19.

This chain connects TRBV11-3 to TRBJ1-1, with D hard to call. The ends were cut back, 6 bases at V and 7 bases at J, with 9 bases in the middle. Germline lookup yields CDR1 SGHNT and CDR2 YENEEA. The CDR3 is 11 residues long. The CDR3 nucleotides read TGTGCCAGCAGTCTCGGTGGTGAAGCTTTCTTT. Residues: CASSLGGEAFF.

This chain uses TRBV6-5 with TRBJ1-1; D unresolved. Germline CDR1 MNHEY, CDR2 SVGAGI. Trimming removed 7 bases from V and 3 bases from J, with 15 bases in between. This CDR3 is 14 amino acids long. CDR3 region: CASTGIRGDTEAFF. The CDR3 DNA is TGTGCCAGCACCGGTATTCGGGGTGACACTGAAGCTTTCTTT.

This sequence joins TRBV27 and TRBJ1-4; 9 bases fit TRBD1. Per the germline V gene, CDR1 is MNHEY and CDR2 is SMNVEV (reference sequence). With 1 base clipped from V and 8 bases from J, the junction kept 5 bases outside the gene matches. This CDR3 contains 15 residues. CDR3 region: CASSLYRGRGEKLFF. In nucleotides, the CDR3 is TGTGCCAGCAGTTTATACAGGGGGCGGGGAGAAAAACTGTTTTTT.

The chain is built from TRBV7-9 and TRBJ1-4, with D perhaps matching TRBD1 (6 bases). CDR1 and CDR2 (germline): SEHNR, FQNEAQ (reference sequence). The CDR3 extends over 13 amino acids. The V and J ends lost 4 bases and 10 bases respectively, with 13 bases between them. This CDR3 is CASSSGTPVKLFF. The CDR3, as DNA: TGTGCCAGCAGCTCCGGGACACCCGTAAAACTGTTTTTT. The full variable domain, in which reference TRBV7-9 and TRBJ1-4 provide the parts outside the CDR3, is DTGVSQNPRHKITKRGQNVTFRCDPISEHNRLYWYRQTLGQGPEFLTYFQNEAQLEKSRLLSDRFSAERPKGSFSTLEIQRTEQGDSAMYLCASSSGTPVKLFFGSGTQLSVL.

The rearrangement uses TRBV29-1 and TRBJ1-1; D perhaps matches TRBD1 (5 bases). CDR3 length equals 14 residues. V was trimmed by 4 bases and J by 2 bases, leaving 14 bases between them. CDR1 is SQVTM and CDR2 is ANQGSEA in the germline V gene. This CDR3 is CSVGSEGVNTEAFF. The CDR3 DNA sequence: TGCAGCGTTGGATCGGAAGGGGTCAACACTGAAGCTTTCTTT.

V and J are TRBV11-3 and TRBJ2-7; a weak D match, TRBD2 (5 bases). CDR3 length: 15 residues. With 0 bases removed from V and 3 bases from J, the gap between germline ends came to 12 bases. Germline V CDR1 and CDR2: SGHNT, YENEEA. The CDR3 region has the DNA TGTGCCAGCAGCTTAGAGATCTCCAGCGGCTACGAGCAGTACTTC. Residues: CASSLEISSGYEQYF.

The V gene is TRBV6-2 or TRBV6-3, the J gene TRBJ2-5; D call uncertain. Germline lookup yields CDR1 MNHEY and CDR2 SVGEGT. The CDR3 covers 12 residues. V was shortened by 5 bases and J by 5 bases, with 9 bases between the two germline ends. As DNA, the CDR3 is TGTGCCAGCAGTGCGGTCCGGGAGACCCAGTACTTC. Amino acids: CASSAVRETQYF.

This chain joins TRBV5-1 and TRBJ2-2, with D uncertain. The V end was cut by 4 bases, the J end by 7 bases, with 11 bases between. There are 13 residues in the CDR3. Germline V lookup: CDR1 SGHRS, CDR2 YFSETQ. The CDR3 loop is CASSPDLSGELFF. DNA of the CDR3: TGCGCCAGCAGCCCCGATTTGAGCGGGGAGCTGTTTTTT.

The chain carries TRBV25-1 and TRBJ2-1, with 12 bases lining up with TRBD2. With V trimmed by 6 bases and J by 5 bases, 8 bases remained unmatched. The CDR3 runs 16 residues. Germline assignment: CDR1 MGHDK and CDR2 SYGVNS. The CDR3 DNA follows: TGTGCCAGCAGAAGGACTAGCGGGGACCCAAACAATGAGCAGTTCTTC. Amino acids: CASRRTSGDPNNEQFF.

The chain recombines TRBV19 with TRBJ1-2, with D perhaps matching TRBD1 (6 bases). Germline CDR1 is LNHDA and CDR2 is SQIVND (reference sequence). Trimming cost V 3 bases and J 3 bases, with 14 bases left between them. The CDR3 is made up of 15 amino acids. CDR3 coding DNA: TGTGCCAGTAGTATGAGGTGGGGGCGCGACTATGGCTACACCTTC. Its protein is CASSMRWGRDYGYTF.

This clone was counted only a few times. CDR3 sequence (DNA): TGTGCCAGCAGCGTAGCTTCAGGGAATGAAAAACTGTTTTTT. Its translation is CASSVASGNEKLFF. The chain recombines TRBV9 with TRBJ1-4; D is possibly TRBD1 (5 bases). The CDR3 contains 14 residues. Germline V gene sequence: CDR1 SGDLS, CDR2 YYNGEE. Trimming took off 0 bases at V and 5 bases at J, with 8 bases between the two ends.

This clone was picked up one time. The chain carries TRBV5-4 and TRBJ2-7, with TRBD1 identical over 8 bases. Trimming removed 2 bases from V and 5 bases from J; junction bases left unmatched: 3. The V gene's germline CDR1 is SGHNT and CDR2 YYREEE (reference sequence). This CDR3 is built from 13 residues. CDR3 coding DNA: TGTGCCAGCAGCTTAACAGGGGGTAACGAGCAGTACTTC. This sequence encodes CASSLTGGNEQYF.

This chain connects TRBV5-1 to TRBJ2-6, with 8 bases matching TRBD2. Losses at the gene ends were 4 bases for V and 0 bases for J; bases not matched to a gene: 3. There are 16 residues in the CDR3. Germline CDR1 is SGHRS and CDR2 is YFSETQ. The chain's CDR3 is CASSRGGLSGANVLTF. In nucleotides, the CDR3 is TGCGCCAGCAGCCGGGGGGGCCTCTCTGGGGCCAACGTCCTGACTTTC. Variable domain in full (rest from reference TRBV5-1 and TRBJ2-6): KAGVTQTPRYLIKTRGQQVTLSCSPISGHRSVSWYQQTPGQGLQFLFEYFSETQRNKGNFPGRFSGRQFSNSRSEMNVSTLELGDSALYLCASSRGGLSGANVLTFGAGSRLTVL.

CDR3 coding DNA: TGTGCTAGTGGTTTGGACAGGAGCAATCAGCCCCAGCATTTT. Encoded protein: CASGLDRSNQPQHF. The chain joins TRBV12-5 to TRBJ1-5; D is perhaps TRBD1 (5 bases). Germline CDR1 and CDR2: LGHNT and FRNRAP. The CDR3 extends over 14 amino acids. The V end lost 1 base, the J end lost 1 base, and 5 bases lay between the germline ends.

The chain recombines TRBV4-1 with TRBJ1-5, with D unclear. CDR1 is MGHRA, CDR2 YSYEKL, per germline. The CDR3 consists of 13 residues. V gave up 0 bases and J gave up 7 bases, with 7 bases separating them. The CDR3 coding sequence is TGCGCCAGCAGCCAAGAGCCAGTCCAGCCCCAGCATTTT. Residues: CASSQEPVQPQHF.

V is TRBV5-1 and J is TRBJ1-2, with D possibly being TRBD1 (5 bases). Per germline, CDR1 SGHRS and CDR2 YFSETQ. V dropped 1 base and J dropped 5 bases, with 12 bases sitting between them. The CDR3 consists of 14 residues. The CDR3 is CASSLSQGSYGYTF. CDR3 coding DNA: TGCGCCAGCAGCTTGAGTCAGGGTTCATATGGCTACACCTTC. Drawing the rest from reference TRBV5-1 and TRBJ1-2, the complete variable domain is KAGVTQTPRYLIKTRGQQVTLSCSPISGHRSVSWYQQTPGQGLQFLFEYFSETQRNKGNFPGRFSGRQFSNSRSEMNVSTLELGDSALYLCASSLSQGSYGYTFGSGTRLTVV.

The chain links TRBV25-1 to TRBJ2-7, with D possibly matching TRBD2 (6 bases). The CDR3 extends over 14 amino acids. Trimming took off 10 bases at V and 3 bases at J, with 19 bases between the two ends. The V gene's germline CDR1 is MGHDK and CDR2 SYGVNS. This CDR3 is CAIAGPKVYYEQYF. For the CDR3, the DNA is TGTGCCATTGCGGGACCGAAGGTTTACTACGAGCAGTACTTC.

This chain uses TRBV15 with TRBJ2-5, with 8 bases that match TRBD2. The V and J ends lost 2 bases and 1 base, in that order; junction bases with no gene match: 3. CDR1 is LNHNV, CDR2 YYDKDF, per germline (reference sequence). CDR3 size: 15 residues. CDR3 amino acids: CATSRLAGPQETQYF. Here the CDR3 DNA reads TGTGCCACCAGCAGACTAGCGGGCCCCCAAGAGACCCAGTACTTC.

The V and J genes are TRBV14 and TRBJ1-6; D might be TRBD1 (5 bases). CDR1 and CDR2 from the germline V gene are SGHDN and FVKESK. This CDR3 has 15 amino acids. V lost 1 base, J lost 10 bases, and 14 bases lay in between. The CDR3 bases are TGTGCCAGCAGCCAAGTTTTGGGTAGGGGCTCACCCCTCCACTTT. As protein: CASSQVLGRGSPLHF.

The rearrangement links TRBV4-3 to TRBJ1-3; perhaps TRBD1 as D (6 bases). Looked up from germline, CDR1 is LGHNA and CDR2 is YSLEER. CDR3 length equals 16 residues. Trimming pared 0 bases from V and 4 bases from J, leaving 13 bases between. This CDR3 reads CASSQDRLGGGNTIYF. CDR3 bases: TGCGCCAGCAGCCAAGATAGGTTAGGGGGAGGAAACACCATATATTTT.

The CDR3 spells CASSLGEGRYGYTF. CDR3 in DNA: TGTGCCAGCAGCTTGGGAGAGGGGAGGTATGGCTACACCTTC. V usage is TRBV5-4 and J usage is TRBJ1-2; tentative D call: TRBD1 (5 bases). Germline V gives CDR1 SGHNT, CDR2 YYREEE (reference sequence). The CDR3 runs to 14 residues. V dropped 0 bases and J dropped 5 bases, with 11 bases sitting between them. Full variable domain (missing parts from reference TRBV5-4 and TRBJ1-2): ETGVTQSPTHLIKTRGQQVTLRCSSQSGHNTVSWYQQALGQGPQFIFQYYREEENGRGNFPPRFSGLQFPNYSSELNVNALELDDSALYLCASSLGEGRYGYTFGSGTRLTVV.

This rearrangement joins TRBV5-5 to TRBJ2-7, with TRBD1 identical over 8 bases. Trimming removed 1 base from V and 2 bases from J; junction bases left unmatched: 5. The germline V gene encodes CDR1 SGHKS and CDR2 YYEKEE (reference sequence). The CDR3 totals 15 residues. The CDR3 here is CASSLLGQEAYEQYF. In nucleotides, the CDR3 is TGTGCCAGCAGCTTGTTGGGACAGGAGGCCTACGAGCAGTACTTC.

This clone appeared once. The chain carries TRBV27 and TRBJ1-2; 8 bases map to TRBD1. Losses at the gene ends were 3 bases for V and 4 bases for J; bases not matched to a gene: 7. The CDR3 extends over 15 amino acids. The germline V gene encodes CDR1 MNHEY and CDR2 SMNVEV (reference sequence). The CDR3 DNA is TGTGCCAGCAGTTTGAGGGCAGGGGGCATCTATGGCTACACCTTC. Translating it yields CASSLRAGGIYGYTF.

The chain couples TRBV6-4 to TRBJ1-1, with no clear D. From germline, CDR1 is MRHNA and CDR2 SNTAGT. With 6 bases removed from V and 1 base from J, the gap between germline ends came to 12 bases. The CDR3 loop spans 14 amino acids. The CDR3 region is CASRRDFRNTEAFF. The CDR3 nucleotides are TGTGCCAGCAGGAGGGATTTCAGGAACACTGAAGCTTTCTTT.

The V and J genes are TRBV3-1 (or the pseudogene TRBV3-2) and TRBJ1-5; 7 bases agree with TRBD1. This CDR3 comprises 16 residues. Germline assignment: CDR1 LGHDT and CDR2 YNNKEL (reference sequence). The V and J ends lost 3 bases and 3 bases, in that order; junction bases with no gene match: 8. CDR3 DNA: TGTGCCAGCAGCCAGGACCGGGACAGTAACAATCAGCCCCAGCATTTT. Translating it yields CASSQDRDSNNQPQHF.

The table lists this clone with a count of one. This chain links TRBV19 with TRBJ2-2, with 11 bases that match TRBD2. Trimming at V came to 8 bases and at J to 4 bases, leaving 9 bases not matched to a gene. The CDR3 sequence is 16 residues long. Germline lookup yields CDR1 LNHDA and CDR2 SQIVND (reference sequence). In nucleotides, the CDR3 is TGTGCCAGTGAAATACTAGCGGGGGCCGTCACCGGGGAGCTGTTTTTT. It codes for CASEILAGAVTGELFF.

The V and J genes are TRBV5-1 and TRBJ2-1, with 9 bases matching TRBD1. Unmatched junction bases numbered 5, after V lost 3 bases and J lost 7 bases. Looked up from germline, CDR1 is SGHRS and CDR2 is YFSETQ. This CDR3 is 14 amino acids long. CDR3 coding DNA: TGCGCCAGCAGCTCCCCGGACAGGGGAAATGAGCAGTTCTTC. Protein: CASSSPDRGNEQFF.

The rearrangement joins TRBV5-1 to TRBJ2-3; 7 bases map to TRBD1. Trimming took 0 bases from V and 0 from J; bases not matched to a gene: 4. This CDR3 comprises 16 residues. Germline CDR1 reads SGHRS; CDR2 reads YFSETQ. The CDR3 is CASSLAGGRSTDTQYF. The DNA for the CDR3 is TGCGCCAGCAGCTTGGCAGGGGGACGCAGCACAGATACGCAGTATTTT.